This TCR beta chain was captured by sequencing in a study of T cell responses to AZD1222 COVID-19 vaccine. Across the study: Investigators merged groups given second doses at roughly 4 or roughly 12 weeks.

Notes on this clone: As yet, its antigen is unknown.

Some clones are missing from TCRdb's copy, which holds only in-frame ones; the method was immunoSEQ multiplex PCR. The profile shows around 99,000 clones, around nine tenths of them singletons. Study-wide results and caveats: Spike-specific TCR breadth and depth rose after two AZD1222 doses. No repertoire was sampled before or during the peak T cell response, only after it. Females made up more of the donors, who were largely white British, and clonal diversity may have come out too low.

The CDR3 totals 16 residues. From germline, CDR1 is MGHDK and CDR2 SYGVNS. V lost 4 bases, J lost 1 base, and 13 bases lay in between. The chain is built from TRBV25-1 and TRBJ2-2, with a tentative D call TRBD1 (8 bases). The starting material was peripheral blood, obtained on day 0 of AZD1222 vaccination. The sequence was collected from an adult in good health. The CDR3 DNA reads TGTGCCAGCAGTGCCGGGGGGACAGGGAACACCGGGGAGCTGTTTTTT. It specifies CASSAGGTGNTGELFF.